This T cell receptor beta chain stems from a study of CD8 T cells in ankylosing spondylitis. Study findings and constraints: Disease-linked clones reportedly showed significant enrichment in matched ankylosing spondylitis synovial fluid.

This clonotype was counted many times. Its antigen is currently unknown. Generation of TCR beta libraries employed quantitative 5'-RACE incorporating molecular barcodes. In TCRdb, the 5' RACE reads were re-called with MiXCR into one record per CDR3 protein. The sample includes 150,000 to 200,000 distinct CDR3 sequences, 15% to 20% of them seen just once. Losses at the gene ends were 6 bases for V and 5 bases for J; bases not matched to a gene: 1. Germline loops: CDR1 WSHSY, CDR2 SAAADI. This CDR3 is 13 amino acids long. This chain links TRBV10-2 with TRBJ2-4; TRBD2 agrees at 10 bases. This clonotype originated in a male donor with ankylosing spondylitis or in good health (not recorded which). The sequencing input was blood, either unsorted or a sorted T cell fraction (not recorded which). The CDR3 loop is CASSGLAENIQYF. CDR3 DNA: TGCGCCAGCAGCGGACTAGCGGAAAACATTCAGTACTTC.